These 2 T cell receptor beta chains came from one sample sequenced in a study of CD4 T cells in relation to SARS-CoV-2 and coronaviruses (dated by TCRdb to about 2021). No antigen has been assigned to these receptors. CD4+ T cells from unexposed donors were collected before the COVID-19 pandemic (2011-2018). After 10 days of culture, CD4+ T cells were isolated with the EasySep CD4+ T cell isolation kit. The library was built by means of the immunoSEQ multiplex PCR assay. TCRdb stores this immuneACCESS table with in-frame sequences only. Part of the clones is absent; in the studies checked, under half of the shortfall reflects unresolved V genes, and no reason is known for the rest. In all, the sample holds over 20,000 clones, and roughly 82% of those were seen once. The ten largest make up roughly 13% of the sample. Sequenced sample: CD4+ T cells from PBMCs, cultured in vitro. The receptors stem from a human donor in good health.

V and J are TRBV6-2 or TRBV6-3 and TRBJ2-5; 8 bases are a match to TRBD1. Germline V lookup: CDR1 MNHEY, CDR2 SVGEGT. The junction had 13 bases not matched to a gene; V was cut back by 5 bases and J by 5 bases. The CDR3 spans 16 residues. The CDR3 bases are TGTGCCAGCAGTAACAGCAGGGGGCTAGGTGGGGAGACCCAGTACTTC. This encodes CASSNSRGLGGETQYF.

The DNA of the CDR3 is TGTGCCAGCAGCAAAGAGGAGGCAGGGTGCCACTCTGGGGCCAACGTCCTGACTTTC. Amino acid sequence: CASSKEEAGCHSGANVLTF. This sequence joins TRBV21-1 and TRBJ2-6. TRBV21-1 is deemed a pseudogene. This CDR3 contains 19 residues.